This T cell receptor (beta chain) was obtained from a study of read filtering for tumor transcriptome and immune sequencing. Across the study: RNA-seq yielded only about 75 to 1,400 TCR reads, IR-seq about 4.05 to 11 million. Whole-study findings and limits: Around 82% of IR-seq clonotypes had a single read, yet these held about 3.6% of reads. Sorted CD138-negative bone marrow cells were not purified T cells.

The library was built from around 400 ng RNA with molecular barcoded adaptors for alpha/delta and beta/gamma chains. One entry per CDR3 protein results from TCRdb running MiXCR on the reads. The profile shows some 120,000 distinct CDR3 sequences, 13% of them singletons. Points on this clonotype: Its antigen is unknown.

There are 14 residues in the CDR3. Bone marrow was sampled from every patient at the time of active disease. V and J are TRBV21-1 and TRBJ2-3; TRBD1, as called in the table, went unchecked against the DNA. TRBV21-1 is classified as a pseudogene. Sequenced sample: a population of CD138-negative cells sorted from bone marrow. The receptor was isolated from a donor aged 40 or older with multiple myeloma. The CDR3 is CASSSKVPGDTQYF. The DNA for the CDR3 is TGTGCCAGCAGCTCAAAGGTACCCGGAGATACGCAGTATTTT.